These 23 T cell receptor beta chains were all obtained from the same sample, sequenced in a study of T-cell memory formation after mild COVID-19. TCRdb re-called the 5' RACE reads through MiXCR, storing one row per CDR3 protein. The profile shows 90,000 to 120,000 distinct CDR3 sequences, around 10% of them singletons. Sequencing was performed on PBMCs or a T cell subset sorted from them (not recorded which). The receptors derive from a man in his late teens or twenties who had mild COVID-19 (a few samples of this study predate the infection). Cell type and time point are not known.

The rearrangement links TRBV4-1 to TRBJ2-5; D tentatively fits TRBD1 or TRBD2 (5 bases each). From germline, CDR1 is MGHRA and CDR2 YSYEKL. The CDR3 spans 16 residues. Trimming shortened V by 0 bases and J by 1 base, and 12 bases separated the two germline ends. In DNA, the CDR3 is TGCGCCAGCAGCCAAGATCAGTGGGGGTTCCAAGAGACCCAGTACTTC. Protein sequence: CASSQDQWGFQETQYF.

This clonotype was counted between two and nine times. The chain recombines TRBV7-6 with TRBJ1-5; D is possibly TRBD1 (5 bases). V was pared by 8 bases and J by 7 bases, with 15 bases between. This CDR3 is 13 amino acids long. CDR1 SGHVS and CDR2 FNYEAQ come from the germline V gene. The CDR3 region is CASALQGEQPQHF. Written as DNA, the CDR3 is TGTGCCAGCGCCCTTCAGGGAGAGCAGCCCCAGCATTTT.

This clonotype was counted a few times. V and J are TRBV7-9 and TRBJ2-7; a possible D gene is TRBD2 (6 bases). This CDR3 contains 14 residues. V was trimmed by 8 bases and J by 5 bases, leaving 19 bases between them. In germline, CDR1 is SEHNR, CDR2 FQNEAQ (reference sequence). Written as DNA, the CDR3 is TGTGCCAGCGAAGACGGGGGACTTAGTGACGAGCAGTACTTC. Residues: CASEDGGLSDEQYF.

The CDR3 protein is CASSYQGYYEQYV. The CDR3 DNA follows: TGTGCCAGCAGTTACCAGGGGTACTACGAGCAGTACGTC. The V and J genes are TRBV6-2 or TRBV6-3 and TRBJ2-7; tentative D call: TRBD1 (6 bases). V was shortened by 2 bases and J by 3 bases, with 8 bases between the two germline ends. The germline CDR1 and CDR2 sequences are MNHEY and SVGEGT. This CDR3 region has 13 residues.

The chain recombines TRBV20-1 with TRBJ2-2; D is perhaps TRBD2 (7 bases). Germline loops: CDR1 DFQATT, CDR2 SNEGSKA (reference sequence). The V end was cut by 0 bases, the J end by 3 bases, with 11 bases between. The CDR3 is 15 amino acids. The CDR3 nucleotides are TGCAGTGCTAGAGAGCGGGGGCGATACACCGGGGAGCTGTTTTTT. It is translated as CSARERGRYTGELFF.

This clonotype appeared many times. This chain uses TRBV29-1 with TRBJ2-1, with D perhaps TRBD2 (7 bases). V shed 4 bases and J shed 4 bases, with 11 bases lying between them. CDR1 and CDR2 from the germline V gene are SQVTM and ANQGSEA. This CDR3 has 13 residues. As DNA, the CDR3 is TGCAGCGTTGGGGGGGGACAATACAATGAGCAGTTCTTC. It codes for CSVGGGQYNEQFF.

This clonotype was counted only a few times. The genes are TRBV18 and TRBJ2-3, with TRBD1 matching 8 bases. V dropped 2 bases and J dropped 4; count of bases not matched to a gene: 2. This CDR3 spans 14 amino acids. Per the germline V gene, CDR1 is KGHSH and CDR2 is LQKENI. CDR3 nucleotides: TGTGCCAGCTCACCAAAGGACAGGGCAGATACGCAGTATTTT. Translated, it gives CASSPKDRADTQYF.

The chain employs TRBV7-9 and TRBJ2-1, with D tentatively TRBD2 (6 bases). Trimming pared 5 bases from V and 4 bases from J, leaving 21 bases between. The CDR3 loop spans 17 amino acids. Germline CDR1 and CDR2: SEHNR and FQNEAQ (reference sequence). CDR3 DNA sequence: TGTGCCAGCAGCCTCGATGGGGGGAAGAGATTTTACAATGAGCAGTTCTTC. Translating it yields CASSLDGGKRFYNEQFF.

In DNA, the CDR3 is TGTGCCAGCAGCCAACCGTCTGAAGGCTCCTACGAGCAGTACTTC. Protein sequence: CASSQPSEGSYEQYF. The chain employs TRBV3-1 and TRBJ2-7, with unresolved D. In germline, CDR1 is LGHDT, CDR2 YNNKEL (reference sequence). The CDR3 is 15 residues long. Trimming shortened V by 2 bases and J by 0 bases, and 11 bases separated the two germline ends.

This chain joins TRBV5-1 and TRBJ2-1; 7 bases are shared with TRBD2. The CDR3 loop spans 16 amino acids. V trimming: 1 base; J trimming: 1 base; junction bases outside the gene matches: 5. Per the germline V gene, CDR1 is SGHRS and CDR2 is YFSETQ. In DNA, the CDR3 is TGCGCCAGCAGCTTGCCCAGGGAGGGATCCTACAATGAGCAGTTCTTC. This sequence encodes CASSLPREGSYNEQFF.

Many counts were recorded for this clonotype. The CDR3 DNA is TGTGCCAGCAGCCCGCGGGGGGAAAGCTCCTACAATGAGCAGTTCTTC. The encoded protein is CASSPRGESSYNEQFF. J is TRBJ2-1 and V is TRBV7-8; 8 bases are shared with TRBD2. This CDR3 is built from 16 residues. From germline, CDR1 is SGHVS and CDR2 FQNEAQ. With 5 bases clipped from V and 0 bases from J, the junction kept 6 bases outside the gene matches.

Only a few counts were recorded for this clonotype. The chain combines TRBV24-1 with TRBJ1-5; D is uncertain. This CDR3 comprises 14 residues. The V gene's germline CDR1 is KGHDR and CDR2 SFDVKD. Trimming left V 0 bases short and J 0 bases short, with 2 bases between. The CDR3 reads CATSDLDSNQPQHF. The CDR3 DNA reads TGTGCCACCAGTGATTTGGATAGCAATCAGCCCCAGCATTTT.

This clonotype came up a few times. This rearrangement joins TRBV29-1 to TRBJ2-5; D may be TRBD1 (5 bases). CDR1 is SQVTM, CDR2 ANQGSEA, per germline. Trimming shortened V by 8 bases and J by 0 bases, and 10 bases separated the two germline ends. CDR3 length equals 12 residues. The CDR3 DNA reads as TGCAGCTCCAGGGCGTACCAAGAGACCCAGTACTTC. Translated: CSSRAYQETQYF.

This chain links TRBV30 with TRBJ2-6; D not resolved. Germline V CDR1 and CDR2: GTSNPN, SVGIG (reference sequence). V lost 2 bases, J lost 3 bases, and 2 bases lay in between. CDR3 length: 12 amino acids. The CDR3 DNA sequence: TGTGCCTGGAGTTATGGGGCCAACGTCCTGACTTTC. It codes for CAWSYGANVLTF.

There are many counts of this clonotype. The chain recombines TRBV20-1 with TRBJ2-6; D ambiguous. The length of the CDR3 is 13 residues. Per the germline V gene, CDR1 is DFQATT and CDR2 is SNEGSKA (reference sequence). Trimming removed 1 base from V and 0 bases from J, with 1 base in between. CDR3 amino acids: CSARVSGANVLTF. The CDR3 bases are TGCAGTGCTAGAGTCTCTGGGGCCAACGTCCTGACTTTC.

This clonotype has a handful of counts. The chain recombines TRBV7-6 with TRBJ2-2; 10 nucleotides match TRBD2. The CDR3 has 18 residues. Germline loops: CDR1 SGHVS, CDR2 FNYEAQ. J was trimmed by 0 bases and V by 8 bases; bases with no gene match: 12. In DNA form, the CDR3 reads TGTGCCAGCGGAATGATACTAGCGGGAACAGCGAACACCGGGGAGCTGTTTTTT. Amino acid sequence: CASGMILAGTANTGELFF.

This sequence joins TRBV30 and TRBJ2-7; no definite D call. The CDR3 is 12 amino acids. Germline V gives CDR1 GTSNPN, CDR2 SVGIG (reference sequence). V was clipped by 2 bases and J by 3 bases, with 8 bases between them. CDR3 region: CAWSPRVYEQYF. The CDR3 bases are TGTGCCTGGAGTCCCCGTGTCTACGAGCAGTACTTC. The complete variable domain, with remaining parts taken from reference TRBV30 and TRBJ2-7, reads SQTIHQWPATLVQPVGSPLSLECTVEGTSNPNLYWYRQAAGRGLQLLFYSVGIGQISSEVPQNLSASRPQDRQFILSSKKLLLSDSGFYLCAWSPRVYEQYFGPGTRLTVT.

This clonotype is a singleton in its sample. The rearrangement joins TRBV9 to TRBJ2-3; TRBD1 matches at 7 bases. V lost 4 bases to trimming and J lost 0 bases; unmatched junction nucleotides: 2. The CDR3 consists of 14 residues. Germline V gene data show CDR1 as SGDLS and CDR2 as YYNGEE. CDR3 coding DNA: TGTGCCAGCAGCATGGGACAGAGCACAGATACGCAGTATTTT. This encodes CASSMGQSTDTQYF.

This clonotype was counted many times. The chain is built from TRBV7-2 and TRBJ2-2, with 7 bases matching TRBD2. CDR3 length equals 15 residues. V dropped 4 bases and J dropped 3; count of bases not matched to a gene: 5. Germline V gene sequence: CDR1 SGHTA, CDR2 FQGNSA. The CDR3 region is CASSSGRVYTGELFF. CDR3 DNA sequence: TGTGCCAGCAGCTCGGGGAGGGTTTACACCGGGGAGCTGTTTTTT.

The sample holds a few counts of this clonotype. This chain connects TRBV28 to TRBJ1-5; D not resolved. Germline CDR1 is MDHEN and CDR2 is SYDVKM. Trimming shortened V by 5 bases and J by 8 bases, and 16 bases separated the two germline ends. The CDR3 consists of 14 residues. The DNA of the CDR3 is TGTGCCAGCAGTCAGACCAACTTGGGAGAGCCCCAGCATTTT. It codes for CASSQTNLGEPQHF.

This clonotype was detected many times. J is TRBJ1-2 and V is TRBV4-3; TRBD1 might be the D (5 bases). The CDR3 runs 14 residues. Trimming took 0 bases from V and 7 from J, leaving 12 bases between them. Germline V gives CDR1 LGHNA, CDR2 YSLEER. Here the CDR3 reads CASSQDTGAGGYTF. The CDR3 DNA is TGCGCCAGCAGCCAAGATACCGGGGCTGGTGGCTACACCTTC.

This clonotype was seen more than once but under ten times. The genes are TRBV6-1 and TRBJ1-2, with D possibly TRBD1 on 5 matching bases. The germline V gene has CDR1 MNHNS and CDR2 SASEGT. Between the trimmed V and J ends, which lost 4 bases and 4 bases, there was a span of 13 bases. The CDR3 has 14 residues. CDR3 sequence: CASSGPRVTYGYTF. CDR3 bases: TGTGCCAGCAGTGGCCCCAGGGTGACCTATGGCTACACCTTC.

This clonotype was detected a few times. The rearrangement joins TRBV27 to TRBJ2-7; D is tentatively TRBD1 or TRBD2 (5 bases each). The V gene's germline CDR1 is MNHEY and CDR2 SMNVEV (reference sequence). V was pared by 2 bases and J by 0 bases, with 11 bases between. There are 15 residues in the CDR3. Here the CDR3 DNA reads TGTGCCAGCAGTTTACTGTCAGGGAGCTCCTACGAGCAGTACTTC. Protein: CASSLLSGSSYEQYF.